The 19 T cell receptor beta chains below were found in one sample sequenced in a study of OX40 agonist ivuxolimab in advanced cancers. TCRdb's copy holds only in-frame clones and misses some; the assay was immunoSEQ multiplex PCR. The sample has roughly 80,000 clones; about 93% are singletons. The sample here was CD4+ or CD8+ T cells sorted from blood, taken in a trial of the OX40 agonist ivuxolimab. The receptors were gathered from an adult with an advanced solid tumor such as melanoma, head and neck, liver or kidney cancer.

The chain has TRBV12-5 and TRBJ1-2; TRBD1 is a possible D gene (5 bases). This CDR3 has 17 amino acids. CDR1 and CDR2 (germline): LGHNT, FRNRAP. The V and J ends lost 3 bases and 7 bases respectively, with 24 bases between them. The CDR3 spells CASGFLTQRLQGSGYTF. The CDR3 nucleotides read TGTGCTAGTGGTTTTCTTACTCAACGGCTCCAGGGCAGTGGCTACACCTTC. Using reference TRBV12-5 and TRBJ1-2 for the parts outside the CDR3, the full variable domain is DARVTQTPRHKVTEMGQEVTMRCQPILGHNTVFWYRQTMMQGLELLAYFRNRAPLDDSGMPKDRFSAEMPDATLATLKIQPSEPRDSAVYFCASGFLTQRLQGSGYTFGSGTRLTVV.

The genes are TRBV19 and TRBJ1-1, with 11 bases aligning to TRBD1. Germline V gives CDR1 LNHDA, CDR2 SQIVND (reference sequence). V shed 1 base, J shed 4 bases, and the junction held 2 bases outside the gene matches. The CDR3 contains 15 residues. In DNA, the CDR3 is TGTGCCAGTAGTATAGGGACAGGGGGCTTCACTGAAGCTTTCTTT. Protein product: CASSIGTGGFTEAFF. Full variable domain (remainder filled in from reference TRBV19 and TRBJ1-1): DGGITQSPKYLFRKEGQNVTLSCEQNLNHDAMYWYRQDPGQGLRLIYYSQIVNDFQKGDIAEGYSVSREKKESFPLTVTSAQKNPTAFYLCASSIGTGGFTEAFFGQGTRLTVV.

V usage is TRBV27 and J usage is TRBJ1-5; no clear D gene. The CDR3 runs 14 residues. Trimming shortened V by 3 bases and J by 7 bases, and 13 bases separated the two germline ends. CDR1 is MNHEY, CDR2 SMNVEV, per germline (reference sequence). The CDR3 region has the DNA TGTGCCAGCAGTTTCGGCGTAGTTGGGCAGCCCCAGCATTTT. This sequence encodes CASSFGVVGQPQHF.

The chain is built from TRBV28 and TRBJ2-7; D unresolved. The CDR3 consists of 10 residues. Germline loops: CDR1 MDHEN, CDR2 SYDVKM. The V and J ends lost 6 bases and 3 bases respectively, with 3 bases between them. The DNA of the CDR3 is TGTGCCAGCAGGGACTACGAGCAGTACTTC. Translating it yields CASRDYEQYF.

V gene TRBV5-1 combines with J gene TRBJ1-1, with D unresolved. With 3 bases removed from V and 1 base from J, the gap between germline ends came to 13 bases. CDR3 length: 15 residues. The germline gives CDR1 SGHRS, CDR2 YFSETQ. CDR3 nucleotides: TGCGCCAGCAGCTGGGCCGGCAGTTCGAACACTGAAGCTTTCTTT. Translation: CASSWAGSSNTEAFF.

V and J are TRBV5-6 and TRBJ1-1; D possibly corresponds to TRBD1 (5 bases). V was trimmed by 4 bases and J by 5 bases, leaving 12 bases between them. This CDR3 is built from 13 residues. Germline-derived CDR1 and CDR2 are SGHDT and YYEEEE. The CDR3 bases are TGTGCCAGCAGCCAGGGACCGGGAACTGAAGCTTTCTTT. It encodes CASSQGPGTEAFF.

V and J are TRBV7-9 and TRBJ2-7; a weak D match, TRBD2 (6 bases). CDR1 SEHNR and CDR2 FQNEAQ come from the germline V gene (reference sequence). Trimming removed 0 bases from V and 1 base from J, with 10 bases in between. The CDR3 has 15 amino acids. CDR3 amino acids: CASSLAEEGSYEQYF. CDR3 bases: TGTGCCAGCAGCTTAGCGGAGGAGGGGTCCTACGAGCAGTACTTC.

This clone was found once. CDR3 loop: CASSLGPTTNYGYTF. In nucleotides, the CDR3 is TGTGCCAGCAGCTTAGGACCGACAACGAACTATGGCTACACCTTC. The chain has TRBV11-2 and TRBJ1-2; D is unclear. Germline V gene sequence: CDR1 SGHAT, CDR2 FQNNGV. Trimming pared 1 base from V and 2 bases from J, leaving 11 bases between. The CDR3 loop spans 15 amino acids.

This clone was seen once. The gene calls are TRBV4-1 and TRBJ2-2; no reliable D call. CDR3 length equals 17 residues. The germline V gene encodes CDR1 MGHRA and CDR2 YSYEKL. Trimming left V 0 bases short and J 3 bases short, with 14 bases between. CDR3: CASSQEGLAQYTGELFF. In DNA form, the CDR3 reads TGCGCCAGCAGCCAAGAGGGTTTGGCACAGTACACCGGGGAGCTGTTTTTT.

The V and J genes are TRBV19 and TRBJ1-4; TRBD1 aligns across 7 bases. V trimming: 3 bases; J trimming: 7 bases; junction bases outside the gene matches: 17. Germline V gene lookup returns CDR1 LNHDA and CDR2 SQIVND (reference sequence). The CDR3 consists of 18 residues. CDR3 DNA sequence: TGTGCCAGTAGTATCCTCCACCTCCTGACAGGGAGGGTTGAAAAACTGTTTTTT. It yields the protein CASSILHLLTGRVEKLFF.

The V and J genes are TRBV28 and TRBJ1-5, with 7 bases fitting TRBD1. Germline loops: CDR1 MDHEN, CDR2 SYDVKM. CDR3 length equals 15 residues. The CDR3 DNA reads TGTGCTCCCCAGGCAAGGGGGCGCTTGGGACAGCCCCAGCATTTT. Translation: CAPQARGRLGQPQHF.

V is TRBV9 and J is TRBJ1-6, with D possibly TRBD1 on 5 matching bases. CDR3 size: 14 residues. V was pared by 2 bases and J by 7 bases, with 10 bases between. The germline V gene encodes CDR1 SGDLS and CDR2 YYNGEE. The CDR3: CASSVDSPNSPLHF. CDR3 coding DNA: TGTGCCAGCAGCGTTGACAGCCCAAATTCACCCCTCCACTTT.

The V gene is TRBV5-1, the J gene TRBJ2-1; D unclear. The CDR3 is 16 residues long. V lost 4 bases and J lost 0, with 14 bases in between. Germline V gives CDR1 SGHRS, CDR2 YFSETQ. CDR3 nucleotide sequence: TGCGCCAGCAGCCTCGGATCGAGCGACTCCTACAATGAGCAGTTCTTC. Its protein product is CASSLGSSDSYNEQFF.

This chain uses TRBV28 with TRBJ2-2; D gene ambiguous. This CDR3 is built from 12 residues. CDR1 MDHEN and CDR2 SYDVKM come from the germline V gene. V was shortened by 4 bases and J by 3 bases, with 3 bases between the two germline ends. The CDR3 sequence: CASSYYTGELFF. CDR3 nucleotide sequence: TGTGCCAGCAGTTACTACACCGGGGAGCTGTTTTTT. Using reference TRBV28 and TRBJ2-2 for the parts outside the CDR3, the full variable domain is DVKVTQSSRYLVKRTGEKVFLECVQDMDHENMFWYRQDPGLGLRLIYFSYDVKMKEKGDIPEGYSVSREKKERFSLILESASTNQTSMYLCASSYYTGELFFGEGSRLTVL.

The chain carries TRBV7-9 and TRBJ1-2; D is undetermined. This CDR3 contains 13 residues. Germline assignment: CDR1 SEHNR and CDR2 FQNEAQ (reference sequence). The germline V and J ends were trimmed by 0 bases and 3 bases, with 5 bases remaining between them. The CDR3 sequence is CASSLAGDYGYTF. The CDR3 DNA follows: TGTGCCAGCAGCTTAGCCGGAGACTATGGCTACACCTTC.

This chain uses TRBV5-1 with TRBJ2-1; D is unclear. This CDR3 has 13 amino acids. Between the trimmed V and J ends, which lost 4 bases and 7 bases, there was a span of 12 bases. The V gene's germline CDR1 is SGHRS and CDR2 YFSETQ. The CDR3 loop reads CASSPAWSNEQFF. The DNA for the CDR3 is TGCGCCAGCAGCCCTGCCTGGTCGAATGAGCAGTTCTTC.

The chain joins TRBV5-4 to TRBJ1-2; possibly TRBD1 for D (5 bases). V was clipped by 6 bases and J by 6 bases, with 15 bases between them. The CDR3 loop spans 13 amino acids. CDR1 and CDR2 (germline): SGHNT, YYREEE (reference sequence). This CDR3 reads CASNPGNIHGYTF. DNA of the CDR3: TGTGCCAGCAATCCAGGGAACATTCATGGCTACACCTTC.

This rearrangement joins TRBV7-2 to TRBJ1-3; D is possibly TRBD1 (5 bases). The CDR3 sequence is 18 residues long. Germline assignment: CDR1 SGHTA and CDR2 FQGNSA. V shed 2 bases and J shed 0 bases, with 17 bases lying between them. CDR3 in amino acids: CASSLPEWGFHSGNTIYF. The CDR3 coding sequence is TGTGCCAGCAGCTTACCCGAGTGGGGCTTTCACTCTGGAAACACCATATATTTT.

The V gene is TRBV5-6, the J gene TRBJ2-6; D is perhaps TRBD2 (5 bases). Germline-derived CDR1 and CDR2 are SGHDT and YYEEEE. The CDR3 has 18 residues. Trimming shortened V by 3 bases and J by 4 bases, and 20 bases separated the two germline ends. Written as DNA, the CDR3 is TGTGCCAGCAGCTCTCCGACGAGCGGAGTGGAAGGGGCCAACGTCCTGACTTTC. This translates into CASSSPTSGVEGANVLTF.